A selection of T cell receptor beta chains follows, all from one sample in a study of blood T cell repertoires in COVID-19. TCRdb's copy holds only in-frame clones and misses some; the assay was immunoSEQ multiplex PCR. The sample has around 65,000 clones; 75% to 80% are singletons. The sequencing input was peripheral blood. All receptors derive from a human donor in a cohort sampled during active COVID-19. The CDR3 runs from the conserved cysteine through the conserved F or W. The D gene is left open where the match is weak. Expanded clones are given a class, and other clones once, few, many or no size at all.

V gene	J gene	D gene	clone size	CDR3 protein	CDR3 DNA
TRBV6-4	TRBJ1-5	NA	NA	CASSPTAAENQPQHF	TGTGCCAGCAGTCCGACAGCCGCAGAGAATCAGCCCCAGCATTTT
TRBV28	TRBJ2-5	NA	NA	CASSLQEETQYF	TGTGCCAGCAGTTTACAGGAAGAGACCCAGTACTTC
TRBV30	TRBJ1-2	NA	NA	CAWSQDSSGYTF	TGTGCCTGGAGTCAAGACAGCTCGGGCTACACCTTC
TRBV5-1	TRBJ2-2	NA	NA	CASTEASDTGELFF	TGCGCCAGCACCGAGGCCTCGGACACCGGGGAGCTGTTTTTT
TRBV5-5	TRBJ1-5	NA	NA	CASSLNPAGNQPQHF	TGTGCCAGCAGCTTGAATCCAGCGGGAAATCAGCCCCAGCATTTT
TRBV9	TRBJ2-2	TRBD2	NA	CASSVGAGTNTGELFF	TGTGCCAGCAGCGTCGGAGCGGGGACGAACACCGGGGAGCTGTTTTTT
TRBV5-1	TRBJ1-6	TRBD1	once	CASSSGQGQSPLHF	TGCGCCAGCAGCTCCGGACAGGGTCAATCACCCCTCCACTTT
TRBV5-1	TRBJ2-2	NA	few	CASSLGQSYTGELFF	TGCGCCAGCAGCTTGGGGCAGTCGTACACCGGGGAGCTGTTTTTT
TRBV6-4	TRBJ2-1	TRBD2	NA	CASSAGTSGGNEQFF	TGTGCCAGCAGTGCCGGGACTAGCGGGGGCAATGAGCAGTTCTTC
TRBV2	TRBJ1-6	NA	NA	CASSTEATGNNSPLHF	TGTGCCAGCAGTACCGAGGCTACAGGGAATAATTCACCCCTCCACTTT
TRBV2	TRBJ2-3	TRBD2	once	CASRASGRAADTQYF	TGTGCCAGCAGGGCGAGCGGGAGGGCCGCAGATACGCAGTATTTT